Many counts were recorded for the clone carrying this T cell receptor (beta chain). The antigen remains unidentified. CDR1 is SGHKS and CDR2 is YYEKEE in the germline V gene (reference sequence). The CDR3 runs 12 residues. V was trimmed by 4 bases and J by 5 bases, leaving 7 bases between them. A constant-region primer primed TCR beta cDNA synthesis from 400 to 550 ng of total RNA. The TCR beta library was amplified through three nested multiplex PCR rounds in a modified ARM-PCR procedure. Forward primers for TRBV1-TRBV30 and a C-beta reverse primer served the first two PCR rounds, at roughly 10 cycles each. TCRdb recomputed calls from the multiplex PCR reads with MiXCR, one row per CDR3 protein. The sample has 300,000 to 400,000 distinct CDR3 sequences; roughly two thirds are singletons. These data come from a study of tumor-infiltrating lymphocytes in primary liver carcinoma. Overall study context: Every patient in the cohort had a primary liver carcinoma. That carcinoma was treated by surgical resection. Every sample contained roughly 3.65 to 7.13 million productive TCRbeta reads, and these numbers were similar from one tissue type to another. Study-level points and caveats: It was in tumors, not blood, that the top-250-clone fraction was significantly higher (p = 0.039). Bulk unsorted samples prevented comparison of CD4+ and CD8+ repertoires.

RNA was extracted from whole blood without cell sorting, alongside germline DNA. Source material: peripheral blood. J is TRBJ2-1 and V is TRBV5-5; D might be TRBD1 (5 bases). This receptor was obtained from a middle-aged man with primary liver carcinoma and hepatitis B virus infection. In nucleotides, the CDR3 is TGTGCCAGCAGCGCGACAGACAATGAGCAGTTCTTC. Its protein is CASSATDNEQFF.